These T cell receptor beta chains were read from a single sample in a study of a mutant IDH1 vaccine in newly diagnosed glioma. Clones were sequenced by immunoSEQ multiplex PCR, and TCRdb holds only the in-frame ones, with some missing. The sample carries about 98,000 clones, about 90% recorded once. Sequenced here: PBMCs, sampled from a glioma patient treated with radiotherapy, temozolomide or both. These receptors came from a woman between 50 and 59 years old with glioma. Each CDR3 is given with its conserved first and last residue. D genes are given only for firm matches. Some rows have no size entry. The others give once, few or many, or a class for an expanded clone.

TRBJ1-5 NA NA TRBV7-6 TGTGCCAGCAGCCCTTATTTCGGGGGAGATCAGCCCCAGCATTTT CASSPYFGGDQPQHF
TRBJ1-3 TRBD1 NA TRBV2 TGTGCCAGCAAAGGGACAGGCGCTCGCTCTGGAAACACCATATATTTT CASKGTGARSGNTIYF
TRBJ2-5 TRBD2 NA TRBV30 TGTGCCTGGGAACCGGGAGGGCGAGAGACCCAGTACTTC CAWEPGGRETQYF
TRBJ1-2 NA few TRBV27 TGTGCCAGCAGTTTCTCGCCCTTCGGGGCTTACGGCTACACCTTC CASSFSPFGAYGYTF
TRBJ1-1 TRBD1 few TRBV5-1 TGCGCCAGCAGAATCAAACCGGGACAGGAGTTTGAAGCTTTCTTT CASRIKPGQEFEAFF
TRBJ1-1 NA NA TRBV27 TGTGCCAGCAGTTCCTATATGAACACTGAAGCTTTCTTT CASSSYMNTEAFF
TRBJ2-1 TRBD1 NA TRBV9 TGTGCCAGCAGTCTCCACGACAGGGGGCGAAGTTATGAGCAGTTCTTC CASSLHDRGRSYEQFF
TRBJ2-7 NA NA TRBV2 TGTGCCAGCAGGGATGTGGTGGGGAACCCCTACGAGCAGTACTTC CASRDVVGNPYEQYF
TRBJ2-1 NA NA TRBV30 TGTGCCTGGAGTGTGGCGTCCTACAATGAGCAGTTCTTC CAWSVASYNEQFF
TRBJ2-7 NA NA TRBV5-5 TGTGCCAGCAGTTTCCCCCGGGGGAACAGCTACGAGCAGTACTTC CASSFPRGNSYEQYF
TRBJ2-5 TRBD1 few TRBV28 TGTGCCAGCAGTTTACCAGGACAGGCCCAAGAGACCCAGTACTTC CASSLPGQAQETQYF
TRBJ1-2 NA NA TRBV4-1 TGCGCCAGCAGCCTATCCAGGGTTTATTCTTATGGCTACACCTTC CASSLSRVYSYGYTF
TRBJ2-2 NA NA TRBV2 TGTGCCACAATTCAGGAGATGAGCACCGGGGAGCTGTTTTTT CATIQEMSTGELFF
TRBJ2-7 TRBD1 NA TRBV11-1 TGTGCCAGCAGCAACGCGGACAGGGGGTACGAGCAGTACTTC CASSNADRGYEQYF
TRBJ2-7 TRBD2 NA TRBV6-6 TGTGCCAGCAGTTCCGGGGATAGCGGGAGCGAGCAGTACTTC CASSSGDSGSEQYF
TRBJ1-5 NA NA TRBV7-7 TGTGCTAGCTCCCAGGTCGAGGCTTGGCAGCCCCAGCATTTT CASSQVEAWQPQHF
TRBJ1-2 TRBD1 NA TRBV5-1 TGCGCCAGCAGCCGGACAGGGGGCGGCTACACCTTC CASSRTGGGYTF
TRBJ2-3 NA once TRBV11-1 TGTGCCAGCAGCTTAGGGGCAGTTAGCACAGATACGCAGTATTTT CASSLGAVSTDTQYF
TRBJ2-2 TRBD2 NA TRBV28 TGTGCCAGCAGTTCCTTGACTAGCGGAAACACCGGGGAGCTGTTTTTT CASSSLTSGNTGELFF
TRBJ2-1 NA once TRBV20-1 TGCAGTGCGCCGGACAATGAGCAGTTCTTC CSAPDNEQFF
TRBJ1-1 TRBD1 NA TRBV5-1 TGCGCCAGCAGCCCGGCTGCAGGGGGCGCTTATACTGAAGCTTTCTTT CASSPAAGGAYTEAFF
TRBJ2-5 NA NA TRBV7-9 TGTGCCAGCAGCTTCGACCGGGCGGGGACCCAGTACTTC CASSFDRAGTQYF
TRBJ2-3 NA NA TRBV23-1 TGCGCCAGCAGTCAAGTCCCAGAAGGGAAGTGGGGAGGGGGGTCCACAGATACGCAGTATTTT CASSQVPEGKWGGGSTDTQYF
TRBJ2-7 NA NA TRBV23-1 TGCGCCAGCAGTCACCCAAAGAGAGACGGTCCTCCATCCTACGAGCAGTACTTC CASSHPKRDGPPSYEQYF
TRBJ2-7 NA NA TRBV19 TGTGCCAGTAGTATGATGTCAGCGTCGTACGAGCAGTACTTC CASSMMSASYEQYF
TRBJ1-6 NA NA TRBV10-2 TGCGCCACTCGAAATCCGAGCTCCTATAATTCACCCCTCCACTTT CATRNPSSYNSPLHF
TRBJ2-7 TRBD1 NA TRBV27 TGTGCCAGCTCTGACGGGACAGGGATCTACGAGCAGTACTTC CASSDGTGIYEQYF
TRBJ2-1 TRBD2 NA TRBV6-5 TGTGCCAGCAGTTACTCTAGCGGGAGTTCCTACAATGAGCAGTTCTTC CASSYSSGSSYNEQFF
TRBJ1-6 TRBD1 once TRBV5-1 TGCGCCAGCAGCTTACAGGGGTCACCCCTCCACTTT CASSLQGSPLHF
TRBJ2-2 TRBD2 few TRBV7-9 TGTGCCAGCAGTCCGGGACTAGCGGGAGTCGGGGAGCTGTTTTTT CASSPGLAGVGELFF
TRBJ2-3 NA NA TRBV7-9 TGTGCCAGCAGCCCGACTCTCGGAGGGTCGGATACGCAGTATTTT CASSPTLGGSDTQYF
TRBJ2-7 NA NA TRBV11-2 TGTGCCAGCAGCTTCGGACTCACTCCTATCTACGAGCAGTACTTC CASSFGLTPIYEQYF
TRBJ1-4 NA NA TRBV6-1 TGTGCCAGCAGCAACTGGGGTGAGGGCCGAAAACTGTTTTTT CASSNWGEGRKLFF
TRBJ1-5 TRBD1 NA TRBV19 TGTGCCAGTAGTGCCTGGGGGACAGCCGGCAATCAGCCCCAGCATTTT CASSAWGTAGNQPQHF
TRBJ2-6 NA NA TRBV10-3 TGTGCCATCAGTGGATCCAACCCAACAGGGTCAGGGGCCAACGTCCTGACTTTC CAISGSNPTGSGANVLTF